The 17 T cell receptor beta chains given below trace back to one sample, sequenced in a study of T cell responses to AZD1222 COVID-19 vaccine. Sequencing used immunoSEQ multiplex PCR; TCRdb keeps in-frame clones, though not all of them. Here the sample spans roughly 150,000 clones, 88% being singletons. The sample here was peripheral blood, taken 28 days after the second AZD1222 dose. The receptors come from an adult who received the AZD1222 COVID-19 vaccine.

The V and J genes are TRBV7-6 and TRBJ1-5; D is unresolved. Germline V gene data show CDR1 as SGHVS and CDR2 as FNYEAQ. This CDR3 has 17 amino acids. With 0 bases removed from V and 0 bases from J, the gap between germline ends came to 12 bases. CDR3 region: CASSLASATISNQPQHF. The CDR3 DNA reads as TGTGCCAGCAGCTTAGCTTCGGCAACCATTAGCAATCAGCCCCAGCATTTT.

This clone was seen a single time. Here the CDR3 reads CASSIGWAQPQHF. CDR3 in DNA: TGTGCCAGTAGTATAGGGTGGGCTCAGCCCCAGCATTTT. V gene TRBV19 combines with J gene TRBJ1-5; no clear D gene. Germline lookup yields CDR1 LNHDA and CDR2 SQIVND (reference sequence). V shed 1 base and J shed 6 bases, with 7 bases lying between them. This CDR3 is built from 13 residues.

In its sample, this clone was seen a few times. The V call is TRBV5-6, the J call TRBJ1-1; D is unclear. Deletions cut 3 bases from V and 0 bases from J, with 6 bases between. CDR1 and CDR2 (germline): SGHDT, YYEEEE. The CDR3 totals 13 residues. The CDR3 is CASSSYMNTEAFF. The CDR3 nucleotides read TGTGCCAGCAGCTCTTATATGAACACTGAAGCTTTCTTT.

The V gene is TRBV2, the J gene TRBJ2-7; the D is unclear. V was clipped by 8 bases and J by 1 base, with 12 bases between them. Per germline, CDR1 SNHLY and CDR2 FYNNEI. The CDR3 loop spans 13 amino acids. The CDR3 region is CASHETRSYEQYF. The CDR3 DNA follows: TGTGCCAGCCACGAAACCAGATCCTACGAGCAGTACTTC.

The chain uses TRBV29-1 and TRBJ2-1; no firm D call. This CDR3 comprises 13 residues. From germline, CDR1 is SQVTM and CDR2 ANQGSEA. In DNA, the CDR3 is TGCAGTGCGGATGAGGACTCCTACAATGAGCAGTTCTTC. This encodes CSADEDSYNEQFF.

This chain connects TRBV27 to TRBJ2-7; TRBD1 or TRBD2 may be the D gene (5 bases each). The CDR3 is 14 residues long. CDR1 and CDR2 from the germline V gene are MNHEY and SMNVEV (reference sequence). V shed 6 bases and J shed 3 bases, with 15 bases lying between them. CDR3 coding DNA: TGTGCCAGCAGGACCCTAATGAGGGGCTACGAGCAGTACTTC. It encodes CASRTLMRGYEQYF.

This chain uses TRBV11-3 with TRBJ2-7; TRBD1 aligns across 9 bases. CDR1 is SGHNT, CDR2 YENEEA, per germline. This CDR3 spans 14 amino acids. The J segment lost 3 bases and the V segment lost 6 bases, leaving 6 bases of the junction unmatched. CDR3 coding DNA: TGTGCCAGCAGATCCGGGACAGGGAACTACGAGCAGTACTTC. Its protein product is CASRSGTGNYEQYF.

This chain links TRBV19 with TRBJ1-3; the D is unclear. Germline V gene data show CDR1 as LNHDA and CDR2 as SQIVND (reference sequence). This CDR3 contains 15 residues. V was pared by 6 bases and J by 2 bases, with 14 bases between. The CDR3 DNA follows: TGTGCCAGTAGAGGACGAGGTTATCCTGGAAACACCATATATTTT. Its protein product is CASRGRGYPGNTIYF. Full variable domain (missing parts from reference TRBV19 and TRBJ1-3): DGGITQSPKYLFRKEGQNVTLSCEQNLNHDAMYWYRQDPGQGLRLIYYSQIVNDFQKGDIAEGYSVSREKKESFPLTVTSAQKNPTAFYLCASRGRGYPGNTIYFGEGSWLTVV.

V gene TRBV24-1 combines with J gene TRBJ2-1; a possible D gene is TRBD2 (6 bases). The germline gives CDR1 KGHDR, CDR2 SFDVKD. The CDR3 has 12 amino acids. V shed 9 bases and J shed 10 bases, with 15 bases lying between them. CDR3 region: CATSRGTAEQFF. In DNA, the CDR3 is TGTGCCACCTCTCGGGGGACCGCAGAGCAGTTCTTC.

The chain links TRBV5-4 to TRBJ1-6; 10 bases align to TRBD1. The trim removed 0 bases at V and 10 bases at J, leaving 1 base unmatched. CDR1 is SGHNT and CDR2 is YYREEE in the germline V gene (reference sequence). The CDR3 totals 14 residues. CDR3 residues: CASSLGDRGSPLHF. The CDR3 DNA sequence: TGTGCCAGCAGCTTGGGGGACAGGGGCTCACCCCTCCACTTT.

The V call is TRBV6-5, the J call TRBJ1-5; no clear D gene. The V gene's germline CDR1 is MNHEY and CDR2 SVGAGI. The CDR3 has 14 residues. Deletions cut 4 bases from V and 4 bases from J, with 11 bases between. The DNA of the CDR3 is TGTGCCAGCAGTTCGGAGGAGGGTAATCAGCCCCAGCATTTT. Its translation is CASSSEEGNQPQHF.

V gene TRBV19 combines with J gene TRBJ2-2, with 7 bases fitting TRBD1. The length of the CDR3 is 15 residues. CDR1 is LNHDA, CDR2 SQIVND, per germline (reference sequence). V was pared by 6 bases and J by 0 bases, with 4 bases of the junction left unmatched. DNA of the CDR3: TGTGCCAGTAGGGCTCAGGGGGCGAACACCGGGGAGCTGTTTTTT. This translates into CASRAQGANTGELFF.

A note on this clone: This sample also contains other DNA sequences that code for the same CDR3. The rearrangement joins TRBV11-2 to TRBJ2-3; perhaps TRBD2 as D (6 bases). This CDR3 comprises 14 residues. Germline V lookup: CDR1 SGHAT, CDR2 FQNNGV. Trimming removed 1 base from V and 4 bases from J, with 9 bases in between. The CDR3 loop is CASSLGSSADTQYF. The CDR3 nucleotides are TGTGCCAGCAGCTTAGGGTCTAGCGCAGATACGCAGTATTTT.

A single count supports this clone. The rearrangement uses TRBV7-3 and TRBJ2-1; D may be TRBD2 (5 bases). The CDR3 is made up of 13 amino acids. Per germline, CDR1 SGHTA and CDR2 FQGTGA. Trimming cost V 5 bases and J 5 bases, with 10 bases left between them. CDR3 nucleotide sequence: TGTGCCAGCAGCCTTGGACTCCACAATGAGCAGTTCTTC. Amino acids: CASSLGLHNEQFF.

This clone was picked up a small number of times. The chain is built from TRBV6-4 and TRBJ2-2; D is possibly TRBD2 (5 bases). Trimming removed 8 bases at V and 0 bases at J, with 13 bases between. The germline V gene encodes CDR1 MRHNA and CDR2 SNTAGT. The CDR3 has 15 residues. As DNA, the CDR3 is TGTGCCAGCGCCTCCGGAGCGGCGAACACCGGGGAGCTGTTTTTT. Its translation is CASASGAANTGELFF.

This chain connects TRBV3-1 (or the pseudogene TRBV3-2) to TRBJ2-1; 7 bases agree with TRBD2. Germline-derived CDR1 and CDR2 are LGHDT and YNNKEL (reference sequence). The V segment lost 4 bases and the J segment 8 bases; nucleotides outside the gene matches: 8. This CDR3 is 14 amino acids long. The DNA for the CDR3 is TGTGCCAGCAGCCTCCGGGACTACCGCGATGAGCAGTTCTTC. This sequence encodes CASSLRDYRDEQFF.

CDR3 bases: TGTGCCAGCAGGTCGGTTGGCTACCATCAGCCCCAGCATTTT. It codes for CASRSVGYHQPQHF. The rearrangement links TRBV27 to TRBJ1-5; D is unclear. Trimming took off 6 bases at V and 5 bases at J, with 14 bases between the two ends. Germline CDR1 MNHEY, CDR2 SMNVEV (reference sequence). This CDR3 is built from 14 residues.